The 29 T cell receptor beta chains reported below all come from one sample, sequenced in a study of CD8 T cells in Susac syndrome. It was with random hexamers that roughly 0.45 to 1 ug RNA was reverse transcribed. Using its own MiXCR run on the immunoSEQ multiplex PCR reads, TCRdb lists one record per CDR3 protein. This sample has a few hundred thousand distinct CDR3 sequences, with almost 85% found just once. Sequencing input: CD8+ T cells from PBMCs. These receptors were obtained from a human donor with multiple sclerosis.

This clonotype was counted only a few times. The genes are TRBV6-5 and TRBJ1-1; D gene unclear. This CDR3 has 13 amino acids. V was shortened by 2 bases and J by 1 base, with 5 bases between the two germline ends. Germline V gene sequence: CDR1 MNHEY, CDR2 SVGAGI. The DNA of the CDR3 is TGTGCCAGCAGTTACGAGACGAACACTGAAGCTTTCTTT. It yields the protein CASSYETNTEAFF.

This sequence joins TRBV20-1 and TRBJ2-1, with 10 bases identical to TRBD2. This CDR3 has 19 residues. V lost 3 bases and J lost 2; bases outside the gene matches: 16. Germline V lookup: CDR1 DFQATT, CDR2 SNEGSKA (reference sequence). In DNA form, the CDR3 reads TGCAGTGCTAGGTTGAGAAGGGAGCGGGAGGGCTCAACCTACAATGAGCAGTTCTTC. It is translated as CSARLRREREGSTYNEQFF.

V is TRBV20-1 and J is TRBJ2-7; 9 bases agree with TRBD1. The trim removed 0 bases at V and 2 bases at J, leaving 5 bases unmatched. The CDR3 spans 15 residues. CDR1 is DFQATT and CDR2 is SNEGSKA in the germline V gene (reference sequence). The DNA for the CDR3 is TGCAGTGCTAGAGACCGGGACAGGGCAACCTACGAGCAGTACTTC. The encoded protein is CSARDRDRATYEQYF.

V and J are TRBV27 and TRBJ2-1; D might be TRBD1 (6 bases). V was pared by 5 bases and J by 2 bases, with 16 bases between. There are 16 residues in the CDR3. Germline V gene data show CDR1 as MNHEY and CDR2 as SMNVEV (reference sequence). The CDR3 reads CASSEQEAGAYNEQFF. CDR3 nucleotides: TGTGCCAGCAGTGAACAAGAGGCAGGGGCCTACAATGAGCAGTTCTTC.

The chain links TRBV6-2 or TRBV6-3 to TRBJ2-7, with 9 bases identical to TRBD2. This CDR3 has 15 amino acids. CDR1 is MNHEY and CDR2 is SVGEGT in the germline V gene. With V trimmed by 6 bases and J by 2 bases, 8 bases remained unmatched. This chain's CDR3 is CASRESGRFPYEQYF. CDR3 sequence (DNA): TGTGCCAGCAGGGAGAGCGGGAGGTTCCCCTACGAGCAGTACTTC.

The chain couples TRBV27 to TRBJ1-2; 9 bases align to TRBD1. Germline V lookup: CDR1 MNHEY, CDR2 SMNVEV (reference sequence). V shed 5 bases, J shed 8 bases, and the junction held 9 bases outside the gene matches. This CDR3 has 14 amino acids. CDR3 loop: CASSHGDRVMGYTF. The CDR3 nucleotides are TGTGCCAGCAGTCATGGGGACAGGGTTATGGGCTACACCTTC.

The J gene is TRBJ1-1, the V gene TRBV3-1, with 8 bases that match TRBD1. Trimming cost V 5 bases and J 6 bases; bases outside gene matches: 17. The CDR3 consists of 17 residues. Germline CDR1 and CDR2: LGHDT and YNNKEL (reference sequence). DNA for the CDR3: TGTGCCAGCAGCGGAGGAAACTCCGACACAGGGGGGCCTGAAGCTTTCTTT. Amino acid sequence: CASSGGNSDTGGPEAFF.

This chain uses TRBV29-1 with TRBJ2-1; 10 nucleotides match TRBD2. V lost 7 bases, J lost 7 bases, and 16 bases stayed unmatched. The CDR3 is 16 residues long. Germline lookup yields CDR1 SQVTM and CDR2 ANQGSEA. For the CDR3, the DNA is TGCAGCGCCCGATGGGCTAGCGGGAGCTTTAGGAATGAGCAGTTCTTC. Its translation is CSARWASGSFRNEQFF.

The CDR3 here is CASSLAVEARTHHGYTF. The DNA of the CDR3 is TGTGCCAGCAGCTTGGCCGTTGAGGCCCGAACTCATCATGGCTACACCTTC. The rearrangement uses TRBV5-6 and TRBJ1-2; D is uncertain. V lost 0 bases and J 6 bases, leaving 21 bases between the germline ends. The CDR3 spans 17 residues. Germline V gives CDR1 SGHDT, CDR2 YYEEEE.

This chain joins TRBV6-2 or TRBV6-3 and TRBJ2-7, with D perhaps TRBD2 (5 bases). This CDR3 is 13 amino acids long. Germline assignment: CDR1 MNHEY and CDR2 SVGEGT. V was trimmed by 4 bases and J by 3 bases, leaving 10 bases between them. For the CDR3, the DNA is TGTGCCAGCAGTTTCCAGCGGATCTACGAGCAGTACTTC. Its protein product is CASSFQRIYEQYF.

The chain carries TRBV24-1 and TRBJ2-2, with 8 bases lining up with TRBD1. The CDR3 consists of 16 residues. The ends lost 0 bases at V and 3 bases at J; junction bases unmatched: 2. Germline V gene sequence: CDR1 KGHDR, CDR2 SFDVKD. The DNA for the CDR3 is TGTGCCACCAGTGATTTGCGACAGGGGTACACCGGGGAGCTGTTTTTT. Translated: CATSDLRQGYTGELFF.

The gene calls are TRBV28 and TRBJ1-4; 8 nucleotides match TRBD1. This CDR3 has 16 amino acids. V dropped 7 bases and J dropped 1; count of bases not matched to a gene: 8. Germline V gene data show CDR1 as MDHEN and CDR2 as SYDVKM. The CDR3 reads CASIGQGVLTNEKLFF. The CDR3 DNA follows: TGTGCCAGCATAGGACAGGGTGTATTAACTAATGAAAAACTGTTTTTT.

V gene TRBV28 combines with J gene TRBJ1-1; the D is unclear. CDR1 is MDHEN and CDR2 is SYDVKM in the germline V gene. The CDR3 has 12 residues. V was shortened by 6 bases and J by 1 base, with 6 bases between the two germline ends. The CDR3 sequence: CASRATNTEAFF. For the CDR3, the DNA is TGTGCCAGCAGGGCCACGAACACTGAAGCTTTCTTT.

This chain uses TRBV28 with TRBJ2-1, with D possibly matching TRBD2 (6 bases). The CDR3 covers 15 residues. The V gene's germline CDR1 is MDHEN and CDR2 SYDVKM. V was trimmed by 3 bases and J by 4 bases, leaving 13 bases between them. The CDR3 DNA sequence: TGTGCCAGCAGTTTGGAGCGGGCGAGTTACAATGAGCAGTTCTTC. Its translation is CASSLERASYNEQFF. The variable domain in full, completed from reference TRBV28 and TRBJ2-1, reads DVKVTQSSRYLVKRTGEKVFLECVQDMDHENMFWYRQDPGLGLRLIYFSYDVKMKEKGDIPEGYSVSREKKERFSLILESASTNQTSMYLCASSLERASYNEQFFGPGTRLTVL.

The chain is built from TRBV14 and TRBJ1-1; possibly TRBD1 for D (5 bases). This CDR3 contains 15 residues. The V gene's germline CDR1 is SGHDN and CDR2 FVKESK. Trimming left V 3 bases short and J 0 bases short, with 11 bases between. The CDR3 sequence is CASSQIGTVNTEAFF. Here the CDR3 DNA reads TGTGCCAGCAGCCAGATCGGGACGGTGAACACTGAAGCTTTCTTT.

This clonotype was recorded only once. The rearrangement uses TRBV6-5 and TRBJ2-2; a possible D gene is TRBD2 (5 bases). V lost 8 bases and J lost 0, with 13 bases in between. Germline-derived CDR1 and CDR2 are MNHEY and SVGAGI. The CDR3 totals 15 residues. CDR3 amino acids: CASHVSGSNTGELFF. DNA for the CDR3: TGTGCCAGCCATGTATCGGGGTCGAACACCGGGGAGCTGTTTTTT.

This chain joins TRBV7-9 and TRBJ1-1; no clear D gene. This CDR3 is 12 amino acids long. The germline gives CDR1 SEHNR, CDR2 FQNEAQ (reference sequence). The ends were cut back, 8 bases at V and 3 bases at J, with 10 bases in the middle. CDR3 nucleotide sequence: TGTGCCAGCTTCAATTGGGACACTGAAGCTTTCTTT. This sequence encodes CASFNWDTEAFF.

The chain recombines TRBV10-2 with TRBJ2-1; TRBD2 matches 10 bases. CDR3 length: 15 amino acids. Trimming at V came to 3 bases and at J to 8 bases, leaving 7 bases not matched to a gene. The germline gives CDR1 WSHSY, CDR2 SAAADI. The CDR3 region is CASSEGGLARDEQFF. CDR3 DNA: TGCGCCAGCAGTGAAGGGGGACTAGCGCGGGATGAGCAGTTCTTC.

The CDR3 sequence is CSVPSSFLYGYTF. CDR3 nucleotide sequence: TGCAGCGTTCCGTCGTCATTTCTCTATGGCTACACCTTC. The chain couples TRBV29-1 to TRBJ1-2; D is uncertain. V lost 5 bases to trimming and J lost 4 bases, with 14 bases between them. Germline V gene lookup returns CDR1 SQVTM and CDR2 ANQGSEA. This CDR3 has 13 residues.

This chain joins TRBV6-6 and TRBJ2-7; D unresolved. The length of the CDR3 is 11 residues. Between the trimmed V and J ends, which lost 5 bases and 7 bases, there was a span of 9 bases. The V gene's germline CDR1 is MNHNY and CDR2 SVGAGI (reference sequence). The CDR3 here is CASSTDKEQYF. In DNA form, the CDR3 reads TGTGCCAGCAGTACCGACAAGGAGCAGTACTTC.

This chain joins TRBV7-9 and TRBJ2-1; TRBD2 matches 15 bases. The germline V gene encodes CDR1 SEHNR and CDR2 FQNEAQ (reference sequence). The CDR3 length is 18 residues. Trimming took 5 bases from V and 0 from J; bases not matched to a gene: 5. The CDR3 DNA is TGTGCCAGCAGCGGCGGACTAGCGGGAGGGTCCTCCTACAATGAGCAGTTCTTC. The encoded protein is CASSGGLAGGSSYNEQFF.

The gene calls are TRBV29-1 and TRBJ2-2, with a weak D call TRBD1 (5 bases). Trimming took off 2 bases at V and 1 base at J, with 11 bases between the two ends. The CDR3 length is 15 residues. CDR1 SQVTM and CDR2 ANQGSEA come from the germline V gene. CDR3 DNA: TGCAGCGTTGAATATGGGGCTGGGAACACCGGGGAGCTGTTTTTT. Translating it yields CSVEYGAGNTGELFF.

The chain has TRBV6-2 or TRBV6-3 and TRBJ2-2; D not resolved. This CDR3 has 13 residues. V was pared by 4 bases and J by 3 bases, with 6 bases between. From germline, CDR1 is MNHEY and CDR2 SVGEGT. CDR3 coding DNA: TGTGCCAGCAGTTGGCAGCACACCGGGGAGCTGTTTTTT. Its translation: CASSWQHTGELFF.

The rearrangement joins TRBV7-2 to TRBJ2-7; 7 nucleotides match TRBD2. The CDR3 covers 16 residues. Trimming took 5 bases from V and 3 from J; bases not matched to a gene: 13. The germline V gene has CDR1 SGHTA and CDR2 FQGNSA. The CDR3 bases are TGTGCCAGCAGCCCCCCACTCCGGGAGGCCCACTACGAGCAGTACTTC. Protein sequence: CASSPPLREAHYEQYF.

The chain uses TRBV6-1 and TRBJ2-3; tentatively, D is TRBD1 (6 bases). The CDR3 is made up of 16 amino acids. Germline values: CDR1 MNHNS, CDR2 SASEGT. With 8 bases removed from V and 0 bases from J, the gap between germline ends came to 18 bases. In nucleotides, the CDR3 is TGTGCCAGCTCTCGCCACCCGACAGGAAGCACAGATACGCAGTATTTT. It encodes CASSRHPTGSTDTQYF.

This clonotype was counted a few times. DNA of the CDR3: TGTGCCAGCAGCGGATGGGGCCCCGCAACTAATGAAAAACTGTTTTTT. It codes for CASSGWGPATNEKLFF. The chain is built from TRBV7-9 and TRBJ1-4; possibly TRBD1 for D (5 bases). This CDR3 spans 16 amino acids. The germline CDR1 and CDR2 sequences are SEHNR and FQNEAQ (reference sequence). The V gene lost 5 bases and the J gene lost 0 bases, with 13 bases spanning the gap.

V gene TRBV20-1 combines with J gene TRBJ1-1, with D unclear. Germline V lookup: CDR1 DFQATT, CDR2 SNEGSKA (reference sequence). The CDR3 length is 15 residues. The ends were cut back, 0 bases at V and 4 bases at J, with 15 bases in the middle. This CDR3 reads CSARDGPWESTEAFF. The CDR3 DNA is TGCAGTGCTAGAGACGGTCCCTGGGAATCCACTGAAGCTTTCTTT.

J is TRBJ2-1 and V is TRBV6-5; possibly TRBD2 for D (5 bases). V lost 8 bases to trimming and J lost 11 bases, with 22 bases between them. This CDR3 comprises 14 residues. Germline lookup yields CDR1 MNHEY and CDR2 SVGAGI. Written as DNA, the CDR3 is TGTGCCAGCGGAATCGGGGTTGGGAATCGCAAGCAGTTCTTC. Protein sequence: CASGIGVGNRKQFF.

V is TRBV29-1 and J is TRBJ2-7; 8 bases agree with TRBD1. V was pared by 5 bases and J by 3 bases, with 6 bases of the junction left unmatched. Germline V gene lookup returns CDR1 SQVTM and CDR2 ANQGSEA. CDR3 length equals 13 residues. CDR3 sequence: CSVMGTGFYEQYF. DNA for the CDR3: TGCAGCGTTATGGGGACAGGCTTCTACGAGCAGTACTTC.